Listed here are 12 T cell receptor beta chains from one sample, sequenced in a study of blood T cell repertoires in COVID-19. Generated by immunoSEQ multiplex PCR, the TCRdb table keeps only in-frame clones and is missing some. The table lists 150,000 to 200,000 clones, around nine tenths of them singletons. Sequenced sample: peripheral blood. These receptors were obtained from a woman aged 18-29 years who had recovered from COVID-19.

V usage is TRBV11-2 and J usage is TRBJ2-2, with TRBD1 as a possible D gene (5 bases). The CDR3 runs to 16 residues. From germline, CDR1 is SGHAT and CDR2 FQNNGV. The V end was cut by 5 bases, the J end by 0 bases, with 13 bases between. CDR3 coding DNA: TGTGCCAGCAGCAGTCCGGACAAATCGAACACCGGGGAGCTGTTTTTT. This encodes CASSSPDKSNTGELFF.

The chain is built from TRBV5-1 and TRBJ2-3; possible D gene TRBD1, 6 bases. Trimming removed 3 bases from V and 2 bases from J, with 13 bases in between. CDR1 is SGHRS, CDR2 YFSETQ, per germline. The CDR3 sequence is 15 residues long. This chain's CDR3 is CASSSGVGITDTQYF. CDR3 nucleotides: TGCGCCAGCAGCTCAGGGGTCGGGATCACAGATACGCAGTATTTT.

The V gene is TRBV4-3, the J gene TRBJ2-5; D gene unclear. CDR3 length: 13 amino acids. Trimming removed 3 bases from V and 5 bases from J, with 10 bases in between. The germline V gene encodes CDR1 LGHNA and CDR2 YSLEER. CDR3 in DNA: TGCGCCAGCAGCCACGTAAACCGGGAGACCCAGTACTTC. This gives the protein CASSHVNRETQYF.

This chain links TRBV29-1 with TRBJ2-5; tentatively, D is TRBD2 (6 bases). The germline CDR1 and CDR2 sequences are SQVTM and ANQGSEA. V lost 0 bases and J 2 bases, leaving 10 bases between the germline ends. CDR3 length: 14 residues. CDR3 nucleotides: TGCAGCGTTGAAGAGGACTACCAACAAGAGACCCAGTACTTC. This encodes CSVEEDYQQETQYF.

This chain links TRBV9 with TRBJ2-2, with D uncertain. The CDR3 runs to 15 residues. With 0 bases removed from V and 0 bases from J, the gap between germline ends came to 6 bases. Germline CDR1 is SGDLS and CDR2 is YYNGEE. In DNA form, the CDR3 reads TGTGCCAGCAGCGTAGGCGCCTCGAACACCGGGGAGCTGTTTTTT. This encodes CASSVGASNTGELFF.

The V gene is TRBV27, the J gene TRBJ2-3; D possibly corresponds to TRBD1 (6 bases). From germline, CDR1 is MNHEY and CDR2 SMNVEV (reference sequence). The CDR3 consists of 15 residues. Trimming cost V 4 bases and J 2 bases, with 13 bases left between them. The CDR3 spells CASSSGQTYTDTQYF. The CDR3, as DNA: TGTGCCAGCAGTTCCGGACAGACGTACACAGATACGCAGTATTTT.

This sequence joins TRBV7-8 and TRBJ2-1; 10 nucleotides align to TRBD2. The ends lost 0 bases at V and 8 bases at J; junction bases unmatched: 13. Germline CDR1 reads SGHVS; CDR2 reads FQNEAQ. CDR3 length: 18 residues. CDR3 sequence: CASSLAASGGGVSDEQFF. CDR3 in DNA: TGTGCCAGCAGCTTAGCGGCTAGCGGGGGAGGCGTTTCGGATGAGCAGTTCTTC.

The DNA of the CDR3 is TGTGCCAGCAGCTTAGAAACGGGGATCCAAGAGACCCAGTACTTC. Residues: CASSLETGIQETQYF. The chain recombines TRBV7-2 with TRBJ2-5; maybe TRBD2 (5 bases). The germline CDR1 and CDR2 sequences are SGHTA and FQGNSA. The V end lost 1 base, the J end lost 1 base, and 10 bases lay between the germline ends. CDR3 size: 15 residues.

As DNA, the CDR3 is TGTGCCAGCAGCCACAGGGAAAGGGACTACAATGAGCAGTTCTTC. As protein: CASSHRERDYNEQFF. The rearrangement joins TRBV7-9 to TRBJ2-1, with D perhaps matching TRBD1 (6 bases). Germline V lookup: CDR1 SEHNR, CDR2 FQNEAQ (reference sequence). CDR3 size: 15 residues. With 5 bases removed from V and 3 bases from J, the gap between germline ends came to 14 bases.

The chain has TRBV5-6 and TRBJ2-7; the D gene is possibly TRBD1 (6 bases). Germline CDR1 SGHDT, CDR2 YYEEEE. This CDR3 comprises 14 residues. V was cut by 4 bases and J by 3 bases, with 14 bases left in between. This CDR3 is CASSPANRDYEQYV. The CDR3 region has the DNA TGTGCCAGCAGCCCCGCTAACAGGGACTACGAGCAGTACGTC.

This clone was seen more than once but under ten times. The V and J genes are TRBV6-5 and TRBJ1-5, with a possible D match to TRBD1 (5 bases). V lost 4 bases, J lost 7 bases, and 11 bases lay in between. The CDR3 loop spans 13 amino acids. Germline lookup yields CDR1 MNHEY and CDR2 SVGAGI. CDR3 loop: CASSFRVRQPQHF. The CDR3 DNA reads as TGTGCCAGCAGTTTCAGGGTACGGCAGCCCCAGCATTTT.

The chain couples TRBV11-2 to TRBJ2-3; D unclear. CDR3 size: 16 residues. CDR1 and CDR2 from the germline V gene are SGHAT and FQNNGV. Trimming pared 4 bases from V and 0 bases from J, leaving 14 bases between. CDR3 nucleotide sequence: TGTGCCAGCAGCTCCATTAATAGAGCTAGCACAGATACGCAGTATTTT. Protein sequence: CASSSINRASTDTQYF.